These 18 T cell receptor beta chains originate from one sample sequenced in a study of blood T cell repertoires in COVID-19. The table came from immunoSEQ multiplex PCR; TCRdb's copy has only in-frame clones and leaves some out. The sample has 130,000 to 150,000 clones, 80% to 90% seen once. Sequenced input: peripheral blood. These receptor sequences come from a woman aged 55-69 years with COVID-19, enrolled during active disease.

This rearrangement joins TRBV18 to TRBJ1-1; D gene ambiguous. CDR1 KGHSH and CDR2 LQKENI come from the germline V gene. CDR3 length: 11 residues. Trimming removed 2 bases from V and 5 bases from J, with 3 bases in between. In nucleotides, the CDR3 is TGTGCCAGCTCACCAGAGACTGAAGCTTTCTTT. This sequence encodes CASSPETEAFF. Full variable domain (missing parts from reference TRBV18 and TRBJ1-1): NAGVMQNPRHLVRRRGQEARLRCSPMKGHSHVYWYRQLPEEGLKFMVYLQKENIIDESGMPKERFSAEFPKEGPSILRIQQVVRGDSAAYFCASSPETEAFFGQGTRLTVV.

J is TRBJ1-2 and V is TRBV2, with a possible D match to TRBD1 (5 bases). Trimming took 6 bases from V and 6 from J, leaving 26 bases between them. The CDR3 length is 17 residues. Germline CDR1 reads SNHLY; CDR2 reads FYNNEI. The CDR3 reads CASRRDFFESGVNGYTF. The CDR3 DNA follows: TGTGCCAGCAGACGGGATTTCTTTGAGTCGGGGGTCAATGGCTACACCTTC.

CDR3 DNA sequence: TGTGCCAGCAGCCAAGTACCAGGGGGCACTTTCGGTGGCTACACCTTC. It translates to CASSQVPGGTFGGYTF. The chain recombines TRBV4-2 with TRBJ1-2, with 8 bases fitting TRBD1. Germline loops: CDR1 LGHNA, CDR2 YNFKEQ. Trimming at V came to 1 base and at J to 7 bases, leaving 11 bases not matched to a gene. The length of the CDR3 is 16 residues.

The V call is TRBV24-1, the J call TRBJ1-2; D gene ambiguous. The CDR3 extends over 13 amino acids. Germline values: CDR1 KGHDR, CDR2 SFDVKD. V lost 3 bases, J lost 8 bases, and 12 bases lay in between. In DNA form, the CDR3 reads TGTGCCACCAGTGATGGTCTAGAGCCAGGCTACACCTTC. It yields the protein CATSDGLEPGYTF.

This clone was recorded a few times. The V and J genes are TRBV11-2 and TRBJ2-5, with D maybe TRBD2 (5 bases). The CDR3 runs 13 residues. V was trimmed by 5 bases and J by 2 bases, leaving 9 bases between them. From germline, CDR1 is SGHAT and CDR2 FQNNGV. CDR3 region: CASSLGIQETQYF. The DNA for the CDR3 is TGTGCCAGCAGCCTCGGGATACAAGAGACCCAGTACTTC.

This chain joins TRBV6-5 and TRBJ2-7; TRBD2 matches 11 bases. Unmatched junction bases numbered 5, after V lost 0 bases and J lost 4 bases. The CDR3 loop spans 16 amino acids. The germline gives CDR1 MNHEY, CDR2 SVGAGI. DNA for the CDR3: TGTGCCAGCAGTTACTCGCGAGGGACTAGCGGTTACGAGCAGTACTTC. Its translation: CASSYSRGTSGYEQYF.

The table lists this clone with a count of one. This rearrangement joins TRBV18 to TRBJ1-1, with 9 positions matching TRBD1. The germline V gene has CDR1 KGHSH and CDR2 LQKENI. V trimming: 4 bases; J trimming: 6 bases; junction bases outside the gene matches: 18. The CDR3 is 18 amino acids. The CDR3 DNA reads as TGTGCCAGCTCACTGGCCGGACTCCGACAGGGGGATGCCGCTGAAGCTTTCTTT. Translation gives CASSLAGLRQGDAAEAFF.

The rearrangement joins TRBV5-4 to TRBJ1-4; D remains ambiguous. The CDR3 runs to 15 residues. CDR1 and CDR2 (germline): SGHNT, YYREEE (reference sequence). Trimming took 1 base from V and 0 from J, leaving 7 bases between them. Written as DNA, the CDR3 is TGTGCCAGCAGCTTGTCCTATGCAACTAATGAAAAACTGTTTTTT. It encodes CASSLSYATNEKLFF.

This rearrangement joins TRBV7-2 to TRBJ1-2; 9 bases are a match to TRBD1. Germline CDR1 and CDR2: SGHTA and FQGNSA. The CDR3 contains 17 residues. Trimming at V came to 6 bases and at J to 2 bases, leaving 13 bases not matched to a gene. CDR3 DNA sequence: TGTGCCAGCAGTTCCGGGACAGGGATGGACCGGAACTATGGCTACACCTTC. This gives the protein CASSSGTGMDRNYGYTF. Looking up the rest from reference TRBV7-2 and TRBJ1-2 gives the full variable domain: GAGVSQSPSNKVTEKGKDVELRCDPISGHTALYWYRQSLGQGLEFLIYFQGNSAPDKSGLPSDRFSAERTGGSVSTLTIQRTQQEDSAVYLCASSSGTGMDRNYGYTFGSGTRLTVV.

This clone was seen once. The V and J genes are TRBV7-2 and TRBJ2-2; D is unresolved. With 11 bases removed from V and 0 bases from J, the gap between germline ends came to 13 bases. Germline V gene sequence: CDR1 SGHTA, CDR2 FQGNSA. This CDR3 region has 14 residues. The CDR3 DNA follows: TGTGCCGAGGAAGGCCCCTCGAACACCGGGGAGCTGTTTTTT. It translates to CAEEGPSNTGELFF.

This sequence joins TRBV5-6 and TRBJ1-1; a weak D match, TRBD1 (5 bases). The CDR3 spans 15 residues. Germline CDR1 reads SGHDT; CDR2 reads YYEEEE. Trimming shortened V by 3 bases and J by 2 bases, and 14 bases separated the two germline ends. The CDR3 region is CASSSPWGGNTEAFF. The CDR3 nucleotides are TGTGCCAGCAGCTCGCCTTGGGGGGGAAACACTGAAGCTTTCTTT.

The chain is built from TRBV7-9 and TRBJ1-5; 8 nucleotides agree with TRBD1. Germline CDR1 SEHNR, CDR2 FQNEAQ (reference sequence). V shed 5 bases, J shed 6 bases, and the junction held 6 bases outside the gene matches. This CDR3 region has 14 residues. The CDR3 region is CASSPTGGGQPQHF. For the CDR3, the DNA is TGTGCCAGCAGCCCCACAGGGGGAGGTCAGCCCCAGCATTTT. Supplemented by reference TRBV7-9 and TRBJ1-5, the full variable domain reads DTGVSQNPRHKITKRGQNVTFRCDPISEHNRLYWYRQTLGQGPEFLTYFQNEAQLEKSRLLSDRFSAERPKGSFSTLEIQRTEQGDSAMYLCASSPTGGGQPQHFGDGTRLSIL.

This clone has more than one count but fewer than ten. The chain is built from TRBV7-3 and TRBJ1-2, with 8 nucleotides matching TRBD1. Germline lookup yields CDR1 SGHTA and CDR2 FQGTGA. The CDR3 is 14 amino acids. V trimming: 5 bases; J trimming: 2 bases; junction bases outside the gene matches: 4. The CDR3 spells CASSPGQENYGYTF. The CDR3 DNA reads TGTGCCAGCAGCCCGGGACAGGAGAACTATGGCTACACCTTC. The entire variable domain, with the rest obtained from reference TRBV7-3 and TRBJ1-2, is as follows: GAGVSQTPSNKVTEKGKYVELRCDPISGHTALYWYRQSLGQGPEFLIYFQGTGAADDSGLPNDRFFAVRPEGSVSTLKIQRTERGDSAVYLCASSPGQENYGYTFGSGTRLTVV.

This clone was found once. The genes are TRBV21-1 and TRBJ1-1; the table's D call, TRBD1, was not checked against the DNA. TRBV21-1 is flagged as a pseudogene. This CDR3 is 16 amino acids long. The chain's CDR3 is CASSRHRGRLSSEAFF. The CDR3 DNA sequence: TGTGCCAGCAGCAGGCACAGGGGGCGTTTGTCTTCTGAAGCTTTCTTT.

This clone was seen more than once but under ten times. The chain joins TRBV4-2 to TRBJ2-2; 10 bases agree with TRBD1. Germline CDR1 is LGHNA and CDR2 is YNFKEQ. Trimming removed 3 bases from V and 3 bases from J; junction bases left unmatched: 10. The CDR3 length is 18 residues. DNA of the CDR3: TGTGCCAGCAGCCACTCGACAGGGGGCGCTAAGGACACCGGGGAGCTGTTTTTT. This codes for CASSHSTGGAKDTGELFF.

The CDR3 sequence is CASSAGWDTEAFF. CDR3 in DNA: TGTGCCAGCAGCGCGGGTTGGGACACTGAAGCTTTCTTT. V usage is TRBV9 and J usage is TRBJ1-1, with D unresolved. V lost 3 bases, J lost 3 bases, and 9 bases lay in between. Germline V lookup: CDR1 SGDLS, CDR2 YYNGEE. CDR3 length equals 13 residues.

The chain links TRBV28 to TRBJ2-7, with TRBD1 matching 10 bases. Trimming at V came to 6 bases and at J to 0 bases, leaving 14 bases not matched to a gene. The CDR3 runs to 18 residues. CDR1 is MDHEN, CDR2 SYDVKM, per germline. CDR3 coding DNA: TGTGCCAGCAGCCCTCCCGGGACAGGGGCGTCCTCCTCCTACGAGCAGTACTTC. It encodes CASSPPGTGASSSYEQYF.

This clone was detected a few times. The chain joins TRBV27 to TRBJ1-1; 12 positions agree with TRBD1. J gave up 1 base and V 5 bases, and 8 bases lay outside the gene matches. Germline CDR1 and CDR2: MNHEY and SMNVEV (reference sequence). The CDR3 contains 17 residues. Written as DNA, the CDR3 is TGTGCCAGCAGTAGGGACAGGGGGCCATCTCCGAACACTGAAGCTTTCTTT. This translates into CASSRDRGPSPNTEAFF.